Below, one TCR beta chain is given with its context. The CDR3 length is 16 residues. The ends lost 3 bases at V and 4 bases at J; junction bases unmatched: 6. CDR1 is LGHNA, CDR2 YNFKEQ, per germline. This entry comes from a study of cytomegalovirus exposure and HLA in healthy donors. PCR was performed using 60 Vbeta and 13 Jbeta primers. Using immunoSEQ multiplex PCR, the repertoire was profiled, and TCRdb retains in-frame clones only, with some absent. The table has about 200,000 clones, roughly 80% seen once; the top ten hold 2.7%. The clonotype comes from a woman aged 40-49 years in good health and CMV-seronegative. This chain links TRBV4-2 with TRBJ2-5; TRBD1 matches 12 bases. The sequenced sample was PBMCs. CDR3 nucleotide sequence: TGTGCCAGCAGCCAGGGGGACAGGGGGCCGCGAGAGACCCAGTACTTC. As protein: CASSQGDRGPRETQYF.